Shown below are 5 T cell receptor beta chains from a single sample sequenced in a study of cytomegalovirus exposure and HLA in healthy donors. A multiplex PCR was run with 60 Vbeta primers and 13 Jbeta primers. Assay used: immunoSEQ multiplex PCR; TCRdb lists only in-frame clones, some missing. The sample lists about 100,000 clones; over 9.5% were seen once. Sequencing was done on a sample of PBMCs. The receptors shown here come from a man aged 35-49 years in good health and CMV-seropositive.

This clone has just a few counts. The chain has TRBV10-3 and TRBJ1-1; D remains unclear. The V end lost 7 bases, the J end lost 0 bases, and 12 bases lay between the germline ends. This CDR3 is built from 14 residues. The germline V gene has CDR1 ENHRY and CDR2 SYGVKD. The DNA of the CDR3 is TGTGCCATCACCAAGGAGAGAGTGAACACTGAAGCTTTCTTT. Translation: CAITKERVNTEAFF.

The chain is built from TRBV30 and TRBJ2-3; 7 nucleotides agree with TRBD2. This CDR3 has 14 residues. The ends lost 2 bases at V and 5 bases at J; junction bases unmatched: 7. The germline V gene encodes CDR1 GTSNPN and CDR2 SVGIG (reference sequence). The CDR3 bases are TGTGCCTGGAGTCATAGCGGGTCCCAAGATACGCAGTATTTT. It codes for CAWSHSGSQDTQYF. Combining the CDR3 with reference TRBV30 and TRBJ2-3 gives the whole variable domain SQTIHQWPATLVQPVGSPLSLECTVEGTSNPNLYWYRQAAGRGLQLLFYSVGIGQISSEVPQNLSASRPQDRQFILSSKKLLLSDSGFYLCAWSHSGSQDTQYFGPGTRLTVL.

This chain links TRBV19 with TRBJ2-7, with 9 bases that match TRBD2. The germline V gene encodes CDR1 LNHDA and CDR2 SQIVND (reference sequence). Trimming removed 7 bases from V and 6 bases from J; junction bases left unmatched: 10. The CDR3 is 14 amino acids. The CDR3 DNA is TGTGCCAGTACCCAGCTAGCGGGAAGTTCCGAGCAGTACTTC. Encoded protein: CASTQLAGSSEQYF.

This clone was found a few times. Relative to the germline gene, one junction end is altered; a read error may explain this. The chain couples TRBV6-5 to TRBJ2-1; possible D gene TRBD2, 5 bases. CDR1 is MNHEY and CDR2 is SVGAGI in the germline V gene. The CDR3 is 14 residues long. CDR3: CATSTGSSYNEQFF. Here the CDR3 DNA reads TGTGCCACCAGTACTGGGAGCTCCTACAATGAGCAGTTCTTC.

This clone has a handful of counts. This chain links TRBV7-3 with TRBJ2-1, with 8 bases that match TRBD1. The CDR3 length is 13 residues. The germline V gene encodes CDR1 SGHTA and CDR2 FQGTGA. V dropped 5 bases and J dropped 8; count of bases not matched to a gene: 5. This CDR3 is CASSPTGAHEQFF. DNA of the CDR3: TGTGCCAGCAGCCCGACAGGGGCCCATGAGCAGTTCTTC.